This T cell receptor (beta chain) was obtained from a study of graft-versus-host responses after intestinal transplantation. This CDR3 region has 13 residues. V lost 3 bases and J lost 10; bases outside the gene matches: 7. Germline values: CDR1 MNHNS, CDR2 SASEGT. This clone was seen a single time. Its cognate antigen is unknown. TCRdb's copy holds only in-frame clones and misses some; the assay was immunoSEQ multiplex PCR. The table has some 48,000 clones, less than 85% seen once. The receptor comes from a human donor who was the organ donor for an intestinal transplant. The chain carries TRBV6-1 and TRBJ1-1; TRBD1 agrees at 8 bases. Sequencing used unstimulated CD4+ T cells sorted from spleen or lymph node cells, obtained before transplant. The DNA of the CDR3 is TGTGCCAGCAGTGAGGGGACAGGTATCCGAGCTTTCTTT. Its protein product is CASSEGTGIRAFF.